What follows are 27 T cell receptor beta chains derived from one specimen sequenced in a study of blood T cell repertoires in COVID-19. Sequencing was performed with immunoSEQ multiplex PCR; in TCRdb, only in-frame clones are kept and a portion is missing. The table shows 130,000 to 150,000 clones, with roughly 87% occurring only once. The sequencing sample was made of peripheral blood. These receptors all come from a woman aged 45-65 years with acute or convalescent COVID-19.

This chain links TRBV27 with TRBJ2-3, with TRBD2 identical over 13 bases. The germline CDR1 and CDR2 sequences are MNHEY and SMNVEV (reference sequence). The CDR3 contains 16 residues. V was pared by 7 bases and J by 5 bases, with 9 bases of the junction left unmatched. CDR3 sequence (DNA): TGTGCCAGCACCTGGACTAGCGGGGGTCATGTAGATACGCAGTATTTT. Protein: CASTWTSGGHVDTQYF.

This rearrangement joins TRBV6-1 to TRBJ1-5; D call uncertain. The germline CDR1 and CDR2 sequences are MNHNS and SASEGT. V lost 1 base to trimming and J lost 0 bases, with 4 bases between them. This CDR3 spans 14 amino acids. The CDR3 nucleotides are TGTGCCAGCAGTGAAGGGAGTAGCAATCAGCCCCAGCATTTT. Encoded protein: CASSEGSSNQPQHF.

The chain links TRBV7-2 to TRBJ1-2; TRBD1 agrees at 9 bases. This CDR3 comprises 14 residues. The germline CDR1 and CDR2 sequences are SGHTA and FQGNSA. With V trimmed by 5 bases and J by 6 bases, 7 bases remained unmatched. The CDR3 sequence is CASSPDRGWDGYTF. The CDR3 bases are TGTGCCAGCAGCCCAGACAGGGGGTGGGATGGCTACACCTTC.

The chain recombines TRBV15 with TRBJ2-5, with TRBD1 as a possible D gene (5 bases). This CDR3 contains 15 residues. Trimming pared 0 bases from V and 5 bases from J, leaving 13 bases between. CDR1 is LNHNV and CDR2 is YYDKDF in the germline V gene (reference sequence). This CDR3 reads CATSRDSRGRETQYF. CDR3 nucleotide sequence: TGTGCCACCAGCAGAGATTCAAGGGGCAGGGAGACCCAGTACTTC.

The J gene is TRBJ1-4, the V gene TRBV27; possible D gene TRBD1, 6 bases. Trimming removed 4 bases at V and 4 bases at J, with 13 bases between. This CDR3 spans 15 amino acids. Per the germline V gene, CDR1 is MNHEY and CDR2 is SMNVEV (reference sequence). This chain's CDR3 is CASSSNDRLNEKLFF. Written as DNA, the CDR3 is TGTGCCAGCAGTTCGAATGACAGGCTTAATGAAAAACTGTTTTTT.

The chain joins TRBV3-1 (or the pseudogene TRBV3-2) to TRBJ2-3, with 9 bases matching TRBD2. Germline CDR1 reads LGHDT; CDR2 reads YNNKEL (reference sequence). This CDR3 region has 14 residues. Unmatched junction bases numbered 2, after V lost 3 bases and J lost 4 bases. The CDR3 DNA reads TGTGCCAGCAGCCACCGGACTAGCGCAGATACGCAGTATTTT. It encodes CASSHRTSADTQYF.

The chain carries TRBV29-1 and TRBJ1-1; maybe TRBD1 (5 bases). Germline V CDR1 and CDR2: SQVTM, ANQGSEA. The ends were cut back, 3 bases at V and 0 bases at J, with 17 bases in the middle. This CDR3 has 16 amino acids. In DNA, the CDR3 is TGCAGCGTTGAGTTCAGGGATGGCATCATGAACACTGAAGCTTTCTTT. It specifies CSVEFRDGIMNTEAFF.

The chain employs TRBV5-1 and TRBJ1-5; D call uncertain. The V end was cut by 0 bases, the J end by 4 bases, with 11 bases between. CDR1 is SGHRS and CDR2 is YFSETQ in the germline V gene. The CDR3 is 15 amino acids. CDR3 sequence (DNA): TGCGCCAGCAGCTTGGATCCCTTTCTAAATCAGCCCCAGCATTTT. Protein product: CASSLDPFLNQPQHF.

As to this clone: Additional DNA sequences in this sample encode the identical CDR3. The chain is built from TRBV18 and TRBJ1-5, with D unresolved. V was shortened by 3 bases and J by 5 bases, with 8 bases between the two germline ends. The CDR3 has 13 residues. Germline CDR1 is KGHSH and CDR2 is LQKENI. Here the CDR3 reads CASSPGGDQPQHF. In DNA, the CDR3 is TGTGCCAGCTCACCCGGCGGGGATCAGCCCCAGCATTTT.

This clone was seen once. The V and J genes are TRBV7-9 and TRBJ1-1; the D gene is possibly TRBD1 (5 bases). The CDR3 covers 16 residues. Trimming stripped 5 bases from V and 2 bases from J, with 18 bases between. Germline-derived CDR1 and CDR2 are SEHNR and FQNEAQ (reference sequence). CDR3 coding DNA: TGTGCCAGCAGCCCCCACCGAGGGACTTCTAACACTGAAGCTTTCTTT. It yields the protein CASSPHRGTSNTEAFF.

This clone was found a few times. This rearrangement joins TRBV6-5 to TRBJ1-5; perhaps TRBD1 as D (5 bases). The CDR3 is 13 amino acids. The germline V gene encodes CDR1 MNHEY and CDR2 SVGAGI. Trimming cost V 6 bases and J 8 bases, with 14 bases left between them. This CDR3 is CASRRQIWKPQHF. As DNA, the CDR3 is TGTGCCAGCAGGCGACAGATTTGGAAGCCCCAGCATTTT.

This clone was recorded only once. The CDR3 DNA sequence: TGTGCCAGCAGTGTCGAGGGGGCTGGGGGCTACACCTTC. Its protein is CASSVEGAGGYTF. This chain links TRBV2 with TRBJ1-2; 7 bases align to TRBD1. Germline CDR1 SNHLY, CDR2 FYNNEI. V dropped 4 bases and J dropped 8; count of bases not matched to a gene: 7. There are 13 residues in the CDR3.

The chain uses TRBV19 and TRBJ2-1, with a weak D call TRBD1 (6 bases). Germline-derived CDR1 and CDR2 are LNHDA and SQIVND (reference sequence). The CDR3 is 17 residues long. V lost 2 bases, J lost 5 bases, and 19 bases lay in between. This CDR3 reads CASSIIFGQGTNNEQFF. The CDR3, as DNA: TGTGCCAGTAGTATAATTTTTGGACAAGGGACAAACAATGAGCAGTTCTTC.

This clone was seen only once. This chain connects TRBV28 to TRBJ1-2, with D perhaps matching TRBD1 (6 bases). CDR1 is MDHEN and CDR2 is SYDVKM in the germline V gene. The V end was cut by 2 bases, the J end by 2 bases, with 15 bases between. The CDR3 has 16 amino acids. This CDR3 reads CASSLHSFGTNYGYTF. For the CDR3, the DNA is TGTGCCAGCAGTTTACATTCCTTCGGGACAAACTATGGCTACACCTTC.

The chain has TRBV3-1 (or the pseudogene TRBV3-2) and TRBJ2-7; TRBD2 matches 7 bases. Trimming at V came to 4 bases and at J to 4 bases, leaving 7 bases not matched to a gene. This CDR3 contains 14 residues. Per germline, CDR1 LGHDT and CDR2 YNNKEL (reference sequence). The chain's CDR3 is CASSLGGIGYEQYF. Here the CDR3 DNA reads TGTGCCAGCAGCCTGGGGGGGATCGGATACGAGCAGTACTTC.

This chain joins TRBV9 and TRBJ1-1, with no clear D. Germline V lookup: CDR1 SGDLS, CDR2 YYNGEE. This CDR3 has 13 amino acids. Trimming took off 0 bases at V and 2 bases at J, with 5 bases between the two ends. The CDR3 nucleotides are TGTGCCAGCAGCGTAGGTCCAAACACTGAAGCTTTCTTT. Protein: CASSVGPNTEAFF.

This clone was recorded once. This chain uses TRBV27 with TRBJ1-4, with D perhaps matching TRBD1 (5 bases). Trimming removed 5 bases at V and 5 bases at J, with 12 bases between. The CDR3 totals 14 residues. From germline, CDR1 is MNHEY and CDR2 SMNVEV (reference sequence). The CDR3 loop reads CASSPGTQNEKLFF. As DNA, the CDR3 is TGTGCCAGCAGTCCCGGGACTCAAAATGAAAAACTGTTTTTT.

The chain has TRBV6-5 and TRBJ1-2; maybe TRBD1 (5 bases). Germline V gene data show CDR1 as MNHEY and CDR2 as SVGAGI. CDR3 size: 15 residues. Trimming took 4 bases from V and 8 from J, leaving 20 bases between them. The CDR3 here is CASSWGSEGSGGYTF. The CDR3 DNA reads as TGTGCCAGCAGTTGGGGCAGTGAAGGGTCTGGAGGCTACACCTTC.

In this sample, this clone turned up once. The CDR3 DNA reads as TGCGCCAGCAGCCATTCGACAGGGGGCACCGGGGAGCTGTTTTTT. Translated, it gives CASSHSTGGTGELFF. The chain combines TRBV4-1 with TRBJ2-2; TRBD1 aligns across 9 bases. Germline V CDR1 and CDR2: MGHRA, YSYEKL. The CDR3 totals 15 residues. Trimming at V came to 3 bases and at J to 4 bases, leaving 3 bases not matched to a gene.

The V gene is TRBV4-1, the J gene TRBJ2-7, with 11 positions matching TRBD1. Germline CDR1 reads MGHRA; CDR2 reads YSYEKL. With V trimmed by 1 base and J by 3 bases, 2 bases remained unmatched. This CDR3 region has 15 residues. CDR3 nucleotide sequence: TGCGCCAGCAGCCAAGTAGGGACAGGGGGCTACGAGCAGTACTTC. Protein product: CASSQVGTGGYEQYF.

This chain uses TRBV6-5 with TRBJ1-4, with 7 bases that match TRBD1. The CDR3 sequence is 15 residues long. V lost 7 bases, J lost 8 bases, and 13 bases stayed unmatched. Per the germline V gene, CDR1 is MNHEY and CDR2 is SVGAGI. CDR3 DNA: TGTGCCAGCACTCCCAGGGGGGCCAGGGGCGAAAAACTGTTTTTT. Its protein is CASTPRGARGEKLFF.

The J gene is TRBJ2-3, the V gene TRBV6-2 or TRBV6-3, with a possible D match to TRBD2 (5 bases). CDR3 length: 17 amino acids. V gave up 6 bases and J gave up 0 bases, with 19 bases separating them. CDR1 is MNHEY, CDR2 SVGEGT, per germline. CDR3 sequence: CASSPREGGQSTDTQYF. CDR3 nucleotides: TGTGCCAGCAGCCCTCGGGAAGGCGGTCAAAGCACAGATACGCAGTATTTT.

This chain joins TRBV9 and TRBJ2-5, with D tentatively TRBD2 (6 bases). Germline CDR1 reads SGDLS; CDR2 reads YYNGEE. The CDR3 is made up of 15 amino acids. V lost 0 bases and J 5 bases, leaving 14 bases between the germline ends. CDR3 sequence (DNA): TGTGCCAGCAGCGTAGGAGGGGACCGGGGGGAGACCCAGTACTTC. This encodes CASSVGGDRGETQYF.

This sequence joins TRBV24-1 and TRBJ2-7, with 7 positions matching TRBD2. In germline, CDR1 is KGHDR, CDR2 SFDVKD. The CDR3 has 16 residues. V lost 5 bases and J lost 4; bases outside the gene matches: 13. The CDR3 loop is CATSARLGLGSYEQYF. CDR3 sequence (DNA): TGTGCCACCAGTGCCAGGCTCGGACTAGGCTCTTACGAGCAGTACTTC.

This clone came up once. The chain carries TRBV9 and TRBJ2-7; a possible D gene is TRBD1 (6 bases). CDR1 and CDR2 from the germline V gene are SGDLS and YYNGEE. The V gene lost 4 bases and the J gene lost 6 bases, with 17 bases spanning the gap. This CDR3 spans 14 amino acids. CDR3 amino acids: CASSFGTSSGEQYF. CDR3 DNA: TGTGCCAGCAGCTTCGGGACATCTTCGGGCGAGCAGTACTTC.

This rearrangement joins TRBV12-3 or TRBV12-4 to TRBJ1-6; D is perhaps TRBD1 (5 bases). V gave up 7 bases and J gave up 10 bases, with 8 bases separating them. The CDR3 contains 11 residues. CDR3 DNA: TGTGCCAGCACAACAGGATCACCCCTCCACTTT. This encodes CASTTGSPLHF.

This chain connects TRBV7-3 to TRBJ2-2, with 11 nucleotides matching TRBD1. Germline V gives CDR1 SGHTA, CDR2 FQGTGA. The trim removed 4 bases at V and 5 bases at J, leaving 3 bases unmatched. CDR3 length equals 15 residues. The CDR3, as DNA: TGTGCCAGCAGCTCGGGACAGGGGGGTACCGGGGAGCTGTTTTTT. This translates into CASSSGQGGTGELFF.